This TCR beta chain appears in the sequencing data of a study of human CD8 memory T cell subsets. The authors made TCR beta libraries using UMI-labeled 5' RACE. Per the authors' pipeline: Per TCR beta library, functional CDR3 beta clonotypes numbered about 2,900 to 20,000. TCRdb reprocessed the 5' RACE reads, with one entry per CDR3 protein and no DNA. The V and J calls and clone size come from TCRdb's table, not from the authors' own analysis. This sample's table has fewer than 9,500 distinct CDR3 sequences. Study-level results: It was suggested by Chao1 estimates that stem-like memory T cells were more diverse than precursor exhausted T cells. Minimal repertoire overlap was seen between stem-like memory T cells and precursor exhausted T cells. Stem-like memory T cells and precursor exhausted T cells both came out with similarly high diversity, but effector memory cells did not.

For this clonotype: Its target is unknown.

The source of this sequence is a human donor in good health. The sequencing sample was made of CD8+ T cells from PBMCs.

The CDR3 reads CASGPREPSYEQYF. This chain connects TRBV2 to TRBJ2-7; TCRdb indicates TRBD1, and absent DNA this call remains unverified. CDR3 length: 14 amino acids. The V gene's germline CDR1 is SNHLY and CDR2 FYNNEI. Using reference TRBV2 and TRBJ2-7 for the parts outside the CDR3, the full variable domain is EPEVTQTPSHQVTQMGQEVILRCVPISNHLYFYWYRQILGQKVEFLVSFYNNEISEKSEIFDDQFSVERPDGSNFTLKIRSTKLEDSAMYFCASGPREPSYEQYFGPGTRLTVT.